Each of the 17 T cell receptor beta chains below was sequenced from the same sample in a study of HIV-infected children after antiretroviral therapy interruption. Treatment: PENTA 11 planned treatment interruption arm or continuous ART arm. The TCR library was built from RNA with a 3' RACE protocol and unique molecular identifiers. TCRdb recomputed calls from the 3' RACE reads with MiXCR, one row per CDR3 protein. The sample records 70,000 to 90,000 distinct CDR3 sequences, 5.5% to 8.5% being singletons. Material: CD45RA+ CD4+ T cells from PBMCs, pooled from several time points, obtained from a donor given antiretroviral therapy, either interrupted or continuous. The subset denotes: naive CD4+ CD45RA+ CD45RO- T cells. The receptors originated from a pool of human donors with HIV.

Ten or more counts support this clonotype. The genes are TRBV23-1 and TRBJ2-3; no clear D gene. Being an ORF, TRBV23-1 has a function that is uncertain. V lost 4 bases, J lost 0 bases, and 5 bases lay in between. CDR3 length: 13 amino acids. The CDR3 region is CASSRDSTDTQYF. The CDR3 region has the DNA TGCGCCAGCAGTCGTGACAGCACAGATACGCAGTATTTT.

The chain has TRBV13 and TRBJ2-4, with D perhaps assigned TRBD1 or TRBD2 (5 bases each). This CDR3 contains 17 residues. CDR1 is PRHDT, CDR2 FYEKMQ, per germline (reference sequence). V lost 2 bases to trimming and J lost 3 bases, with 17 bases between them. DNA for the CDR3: TGTGCCAGCAGCTTACCGAGGAGAGGGGATGGCAAAAACATTCAGTACTTC. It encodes CASSLPRRGDGKNIQYF.

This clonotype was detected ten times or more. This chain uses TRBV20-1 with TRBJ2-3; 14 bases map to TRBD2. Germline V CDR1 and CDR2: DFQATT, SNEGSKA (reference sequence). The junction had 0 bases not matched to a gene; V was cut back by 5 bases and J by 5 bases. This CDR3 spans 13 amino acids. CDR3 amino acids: CSAGTSGRDTQYF. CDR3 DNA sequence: TGCAGTGCTGGGACTAGCGGGAGAGATACGCAGTATTTT.

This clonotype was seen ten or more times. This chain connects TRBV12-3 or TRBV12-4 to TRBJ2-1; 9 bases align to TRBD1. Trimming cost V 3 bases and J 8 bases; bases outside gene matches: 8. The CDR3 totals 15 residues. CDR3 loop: CASSLGTGIIYEQFF. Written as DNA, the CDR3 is TGTGCCAGCAGTTTGGGGACAGGGATCATCTATGAGCAGTTCTTC.

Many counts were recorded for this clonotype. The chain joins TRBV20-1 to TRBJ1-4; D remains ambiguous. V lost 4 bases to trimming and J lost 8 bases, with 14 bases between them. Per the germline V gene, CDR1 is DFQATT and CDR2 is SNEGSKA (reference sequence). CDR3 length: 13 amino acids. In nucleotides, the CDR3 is TGCAGTGCTACCTCCGGGGTCCGGGAAAAACTGTTTTTT. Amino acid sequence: CSATSGVREKLFF.

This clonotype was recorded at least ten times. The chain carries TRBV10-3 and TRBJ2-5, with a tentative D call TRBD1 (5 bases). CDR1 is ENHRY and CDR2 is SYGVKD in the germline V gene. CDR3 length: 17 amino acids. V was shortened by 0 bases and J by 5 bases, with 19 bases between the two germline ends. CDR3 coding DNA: TGTGCCATCAGTGAGTCGGTCGGACAAGGGGCCTTTGAGACCCAGTACTTC. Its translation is CAISESVGQGAFETQYF.

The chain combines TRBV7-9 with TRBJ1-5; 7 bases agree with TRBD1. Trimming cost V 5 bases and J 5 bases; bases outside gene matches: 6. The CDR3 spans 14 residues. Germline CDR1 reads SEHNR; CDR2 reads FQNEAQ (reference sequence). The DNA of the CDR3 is TGTGCCAGCAGCCCGGGGACAGCGGATCAGCCCCAGCATTTT. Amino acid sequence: CASSPGTADQPQHF.

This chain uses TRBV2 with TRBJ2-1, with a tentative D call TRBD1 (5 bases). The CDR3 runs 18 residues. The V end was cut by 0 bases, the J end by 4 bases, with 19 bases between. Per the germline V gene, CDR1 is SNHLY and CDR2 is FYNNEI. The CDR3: CASSEALRLRQTYNEQFF. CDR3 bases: TGTGCCAGCAGTGAAGCGCTTCGTTTACGACAGACTTACAATGAGCAGTTCTTC.

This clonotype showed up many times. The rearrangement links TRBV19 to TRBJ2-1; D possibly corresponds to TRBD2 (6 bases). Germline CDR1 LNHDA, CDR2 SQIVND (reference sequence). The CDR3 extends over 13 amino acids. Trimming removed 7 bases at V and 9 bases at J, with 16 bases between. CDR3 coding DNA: TGTGCCAGTAACCGCCAGCGCGGGGCTGAGCAGTTCTTC. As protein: CASNRQRGAEQFF. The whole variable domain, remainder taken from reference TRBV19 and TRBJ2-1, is DGGITQSPKYLFRKEGQNVTLSCEQNLNHDAMYWYRQDPGQGLRLIYYSQIVNDFQKGDIAEGYSVSREKKESFPLTVTSAQKNPTAFYLCASNRQRGAEQFFGPGTRLTVL.

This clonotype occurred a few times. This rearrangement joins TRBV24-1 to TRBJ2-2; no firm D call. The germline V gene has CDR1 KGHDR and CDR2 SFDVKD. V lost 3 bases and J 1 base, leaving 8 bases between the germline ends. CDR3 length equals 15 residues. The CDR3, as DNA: TGTGCCACCAGTGATCCCCATTTGAACACCGGGGAGCTGTTTTTT. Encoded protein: CATSDPHLNTGELFF.

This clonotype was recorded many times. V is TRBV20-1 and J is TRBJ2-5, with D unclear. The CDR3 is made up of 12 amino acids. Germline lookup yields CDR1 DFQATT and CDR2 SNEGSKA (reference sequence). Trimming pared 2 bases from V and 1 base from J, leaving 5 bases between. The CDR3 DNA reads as TGCAGTGCTAGATACAGCCAAGAGACCCAGTACTTC. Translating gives CSARYSQETQYF.

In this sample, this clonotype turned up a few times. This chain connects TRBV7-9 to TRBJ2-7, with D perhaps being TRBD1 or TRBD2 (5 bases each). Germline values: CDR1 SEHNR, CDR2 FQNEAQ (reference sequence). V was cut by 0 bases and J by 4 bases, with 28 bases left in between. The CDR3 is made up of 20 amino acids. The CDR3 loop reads CASSLAHPTTRTPGQYEQYF. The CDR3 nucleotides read TGTGCCAGCAGCTTAGCGCATCCGACGACTCGGACTCCGGGGCAGTACGAGCAGTACTTC.

The CDR3 nucleotides are TGTGCCAGCAGCTTTTTGAGTGCGCAGTATTTT. Its translation: CASSFLSAQYF. The rearrangement links TRBV5-4 to TRBJ2-3, with unresolved D. This CDR3 has 11 amino acids. V was pared by 2 bases and J by 10 bases, with 8 bases between. The V gene's germline CDR1 is SGHNT and CDR2 YYREEE (reference sequence).

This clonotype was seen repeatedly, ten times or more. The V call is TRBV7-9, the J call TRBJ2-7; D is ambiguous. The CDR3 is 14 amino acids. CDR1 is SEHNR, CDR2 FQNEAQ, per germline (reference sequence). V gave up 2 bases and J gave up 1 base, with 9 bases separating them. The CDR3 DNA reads TGTGCCAGCAGCTTATGGGGTGGGTCCTACGAGCAGTACTTC. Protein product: CASSLWGGSYEQYF. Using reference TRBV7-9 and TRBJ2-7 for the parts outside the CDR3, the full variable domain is DTGVSQNPRHKITKRGQNVTFRCDPISEHNRLYWYRQTLGQGPEFLTYFQNEAQLEKSRLLSDRFSAERPKGSFSTLEIQRTEQGDSAMYLCASSLWGGSYEQYFGPGTRLTVT.

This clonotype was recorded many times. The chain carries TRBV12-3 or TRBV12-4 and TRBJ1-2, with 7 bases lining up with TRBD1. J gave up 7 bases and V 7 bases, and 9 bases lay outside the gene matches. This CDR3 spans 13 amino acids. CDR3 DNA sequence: TGTGCCAGCAACCTGAGGGGGCCCGGTGGCTACACCTTC. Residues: CASNLRGPGGYTF.

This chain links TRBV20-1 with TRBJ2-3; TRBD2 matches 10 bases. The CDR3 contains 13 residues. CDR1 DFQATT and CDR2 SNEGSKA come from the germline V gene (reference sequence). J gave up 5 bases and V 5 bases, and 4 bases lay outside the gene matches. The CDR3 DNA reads TGCAGTGCTTCAGCGGGAGGGGGAGATACGCAGTATTTT. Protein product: CSASAGGGDTQYF.

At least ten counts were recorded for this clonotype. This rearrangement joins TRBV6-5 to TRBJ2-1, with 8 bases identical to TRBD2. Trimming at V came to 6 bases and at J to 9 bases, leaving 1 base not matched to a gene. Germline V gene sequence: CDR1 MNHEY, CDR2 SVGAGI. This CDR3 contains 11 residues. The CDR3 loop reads CASRAGGEQFF. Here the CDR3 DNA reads TGTGCCAGCAGGGCGGGAGGTGAGCAGTTCTTC.